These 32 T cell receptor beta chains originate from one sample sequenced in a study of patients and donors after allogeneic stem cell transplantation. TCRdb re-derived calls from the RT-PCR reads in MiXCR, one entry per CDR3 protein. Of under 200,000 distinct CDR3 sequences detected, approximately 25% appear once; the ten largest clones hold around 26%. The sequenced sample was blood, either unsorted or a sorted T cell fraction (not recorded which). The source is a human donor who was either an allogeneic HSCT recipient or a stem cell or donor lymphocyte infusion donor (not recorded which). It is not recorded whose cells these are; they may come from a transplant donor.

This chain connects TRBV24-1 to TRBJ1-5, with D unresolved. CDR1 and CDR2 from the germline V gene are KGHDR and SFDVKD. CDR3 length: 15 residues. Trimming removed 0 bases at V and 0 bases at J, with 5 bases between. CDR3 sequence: CATSDLTLSNQPQHF. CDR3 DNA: TGTGCCACCAGTGATTTGACACTTAGCAATCAGCCCCAGCATTTT.

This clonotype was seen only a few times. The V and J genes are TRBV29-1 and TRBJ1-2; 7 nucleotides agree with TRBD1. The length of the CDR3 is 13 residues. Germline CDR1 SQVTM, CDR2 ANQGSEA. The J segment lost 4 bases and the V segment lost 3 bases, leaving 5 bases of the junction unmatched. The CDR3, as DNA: TGCAGCGTTGACGGGGACAGCTCCTATGGCTACACCTTC. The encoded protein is CSVDGDSSYGYTF. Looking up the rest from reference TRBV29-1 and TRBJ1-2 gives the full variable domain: SAVISQKPSRDICQRGTSLTIQCQVDSQVTMMFWYRQQPGQSLTLIATANQGSEATYESGFVIDKFPISRPNLTFSTLTVSNMSPEDSSIYLCSVDGDSSYGYTFGSGTRLTVV.

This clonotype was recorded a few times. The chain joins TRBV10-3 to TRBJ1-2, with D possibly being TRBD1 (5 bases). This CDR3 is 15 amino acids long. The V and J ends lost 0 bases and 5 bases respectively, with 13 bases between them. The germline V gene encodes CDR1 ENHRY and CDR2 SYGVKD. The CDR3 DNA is TGTGCCATCAGTGAGTCCCCGGGGCTCCAGTATGGCTACACCTTC. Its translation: CAISESPGLQYGYTF.

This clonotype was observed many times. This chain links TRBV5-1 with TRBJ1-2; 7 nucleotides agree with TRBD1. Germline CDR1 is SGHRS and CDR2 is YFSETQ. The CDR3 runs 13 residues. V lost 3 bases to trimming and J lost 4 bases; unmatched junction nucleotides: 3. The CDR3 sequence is CASSSGTVYGYTF. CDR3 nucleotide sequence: TGCGCCAGCAGCTCCGGGACAGTCTATGGCTACACCTTC.

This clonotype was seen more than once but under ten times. CDR3 DNA sequence: TGTGCCAGCAGCGTGGACAGGGTTCGGACTGAAGCTTTCTTT. Its translation: CASSVDRVRTEAFF. The chain has TRBV9 and TRBJ1-1, with 8 bases aligning to TRBD1. The CDR3 totals 14 residues. Looked up from germline, CDR1 is SGDLS and CDR2 is YYNGEE. V shed 2 bases and J 5 bases; nucleotides not matched to a gene: 5.

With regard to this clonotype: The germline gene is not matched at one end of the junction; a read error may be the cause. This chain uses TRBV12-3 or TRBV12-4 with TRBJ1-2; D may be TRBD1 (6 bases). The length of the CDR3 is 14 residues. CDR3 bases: TGTGCCAGCAGTCTAAGCTCAGGGGATCATGGCTACGCCTTC. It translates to CASSLSSGDHGYAF.

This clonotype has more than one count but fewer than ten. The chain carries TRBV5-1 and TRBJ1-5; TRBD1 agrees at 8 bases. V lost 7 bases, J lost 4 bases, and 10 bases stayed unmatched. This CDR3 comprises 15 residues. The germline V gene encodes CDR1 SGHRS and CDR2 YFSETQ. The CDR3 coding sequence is TGCGCCAGCCCTACCGGGACAGGCTCAAATCAGCCCCAGCATTTT. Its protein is CASPTGTGSNQPQHF.

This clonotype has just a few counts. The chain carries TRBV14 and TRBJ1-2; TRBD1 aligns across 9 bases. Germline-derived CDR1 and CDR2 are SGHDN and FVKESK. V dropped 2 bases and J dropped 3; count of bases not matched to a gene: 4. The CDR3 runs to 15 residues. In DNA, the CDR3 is TGTGCCAGCAGCCAACGGGACAGGGTAGACTATGGCTACACCTTC. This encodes CASSQRDRVDYGYTF.

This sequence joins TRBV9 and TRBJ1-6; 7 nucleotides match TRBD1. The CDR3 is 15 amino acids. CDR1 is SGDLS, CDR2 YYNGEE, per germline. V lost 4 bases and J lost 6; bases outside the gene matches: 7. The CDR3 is CASSLGTVPNSPLHF. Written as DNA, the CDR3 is TGTGCCAGCAGCTTGGGGACAGTCCCTAATTCACCCCTCCACTTT. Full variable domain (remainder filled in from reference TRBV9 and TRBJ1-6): DSGVTQTPKHLITATGQRVTLRCSPRSGDLSVYWYQQSLDQGLQFLIQYYNGEERAKGNILERFSAQQFPDLHSELNLSSLELGDSALYFCASSLGTVPNSPLHFGNGTRLTVT.

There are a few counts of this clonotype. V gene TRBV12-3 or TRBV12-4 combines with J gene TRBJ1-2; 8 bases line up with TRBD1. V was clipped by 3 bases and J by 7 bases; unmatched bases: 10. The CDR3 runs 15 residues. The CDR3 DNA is TGTGCCAGCAGTTTCACGAGTCAGGGGGCAGGTGGCTACACCTTC. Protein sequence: CASSFTSQGAGGYTF.

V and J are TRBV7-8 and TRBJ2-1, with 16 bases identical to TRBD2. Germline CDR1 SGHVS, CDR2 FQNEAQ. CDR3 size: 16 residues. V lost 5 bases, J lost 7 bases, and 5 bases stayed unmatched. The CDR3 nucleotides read TGTGCCAGCAGCGCACCGGGACTAGCGGGGGGGAATGAGCAGTTCTTC. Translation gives CASSAPGLAGGNEQFF.

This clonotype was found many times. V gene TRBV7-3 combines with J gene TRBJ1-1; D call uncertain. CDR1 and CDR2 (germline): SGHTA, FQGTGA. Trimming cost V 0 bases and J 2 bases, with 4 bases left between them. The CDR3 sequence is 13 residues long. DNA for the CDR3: TGTGCCAGCAGCTTAACACCCAACACTGAAGCTTTCTTT. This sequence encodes CASSLTPNTEAFF.

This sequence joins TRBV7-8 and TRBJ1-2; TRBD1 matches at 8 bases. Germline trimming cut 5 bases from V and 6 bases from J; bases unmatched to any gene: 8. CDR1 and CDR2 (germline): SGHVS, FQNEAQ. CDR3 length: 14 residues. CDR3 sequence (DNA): TGTGCCAGCAGCCAAAGGACAGGGAAGGATGGCTACACCTTC. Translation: CASSQRTGKDGYTF.

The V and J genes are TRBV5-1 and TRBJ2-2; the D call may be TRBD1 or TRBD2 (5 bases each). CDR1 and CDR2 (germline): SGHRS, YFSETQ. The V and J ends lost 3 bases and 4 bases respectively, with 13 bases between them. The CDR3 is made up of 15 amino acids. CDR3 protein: CASSSFGAATGELFF. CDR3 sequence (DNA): TGCGCCAGCAGCTCGTTCGGGGCCGCCACCGGGGAGCTGTTTTTT.

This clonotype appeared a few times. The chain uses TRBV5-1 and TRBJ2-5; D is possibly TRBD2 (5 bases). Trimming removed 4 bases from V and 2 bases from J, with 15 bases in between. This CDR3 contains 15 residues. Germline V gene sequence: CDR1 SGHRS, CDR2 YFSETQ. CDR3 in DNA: TGCGCCAGCAGCATAGGAGGCAGACTGCAAGAGACCCAGTACTTC. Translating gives CASSIGGRLQETQYF.

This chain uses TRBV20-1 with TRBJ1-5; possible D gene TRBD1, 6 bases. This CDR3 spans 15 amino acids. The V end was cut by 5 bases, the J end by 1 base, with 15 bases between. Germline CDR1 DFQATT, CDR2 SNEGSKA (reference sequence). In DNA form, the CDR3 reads TGCAGTGCTCTCCCTGGGGGACACAGCAATCAGCCCCAGCATTTT. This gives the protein CSALPGGHSNQPQHF.

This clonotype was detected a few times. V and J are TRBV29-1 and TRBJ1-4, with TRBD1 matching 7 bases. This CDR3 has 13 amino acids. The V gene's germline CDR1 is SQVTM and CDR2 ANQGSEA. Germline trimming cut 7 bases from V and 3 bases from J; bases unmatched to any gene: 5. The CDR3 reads CSALTGSNEKLFF. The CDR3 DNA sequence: TGCAGCGCCTTGACAGGGTCTAATGAAAAACTGTTTTTT.

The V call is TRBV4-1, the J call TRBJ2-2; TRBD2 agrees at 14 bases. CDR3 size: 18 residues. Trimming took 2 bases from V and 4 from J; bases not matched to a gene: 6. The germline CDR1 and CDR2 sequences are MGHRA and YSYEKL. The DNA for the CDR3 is TGCGCCAGCAGCCAAAGGACTAGCGGGGGGACGATCACCGGGGAGCTGTTTTTT. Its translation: CASSQRTSGGTITGELFF.

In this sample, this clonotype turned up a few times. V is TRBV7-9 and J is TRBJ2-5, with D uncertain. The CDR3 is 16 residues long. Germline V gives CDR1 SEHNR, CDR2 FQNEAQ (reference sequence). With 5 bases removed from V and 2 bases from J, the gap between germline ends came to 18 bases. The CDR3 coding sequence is TGTGCCAGCAGCCCAACGGGCAGGCAACGACAAGAGACCCAGTACTTC. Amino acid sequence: CASSPTGRQRQETQYF.

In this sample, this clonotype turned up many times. The CDR3 bases are TGTGCCAGCAGTTCAGGACAGGCCCTAGGAGAGACCCAGTACTTC. Encoded protein: CASSSGQALGETQYF. This chain connects TRBV12-3 or TRBV12-4 to TRBJ2-5; 7 bases map to TRBD1. V was pared by 4 bases and J by 4 bases, with 9 bases of the junction left unmatched. This CDR3 has 15 residues.

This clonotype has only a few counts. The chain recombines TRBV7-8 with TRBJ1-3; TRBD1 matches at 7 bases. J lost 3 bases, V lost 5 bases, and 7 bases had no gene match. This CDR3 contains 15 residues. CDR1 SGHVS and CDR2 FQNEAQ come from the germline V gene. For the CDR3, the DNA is TGTGCCAGCAGCGAGACAGGGTTCTTTGGAAACACCATATATTTT. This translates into CASSETGFFGNTIYF.

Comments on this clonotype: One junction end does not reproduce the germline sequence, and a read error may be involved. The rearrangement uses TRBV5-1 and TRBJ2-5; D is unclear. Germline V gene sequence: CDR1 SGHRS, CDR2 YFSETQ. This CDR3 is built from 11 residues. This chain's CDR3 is CASRAEETKYF. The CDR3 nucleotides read TGCGCCAGCAGGGCTGAAGAGACCAAGTACTTC.

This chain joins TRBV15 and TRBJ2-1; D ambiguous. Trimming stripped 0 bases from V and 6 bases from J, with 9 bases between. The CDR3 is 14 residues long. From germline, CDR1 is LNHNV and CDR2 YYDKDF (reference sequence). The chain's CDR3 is CATSRETRSNEQFF. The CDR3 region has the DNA TGTGCCACCAGCAGAGAGACGAGGAGCAATGAGCAGTTCTTC.

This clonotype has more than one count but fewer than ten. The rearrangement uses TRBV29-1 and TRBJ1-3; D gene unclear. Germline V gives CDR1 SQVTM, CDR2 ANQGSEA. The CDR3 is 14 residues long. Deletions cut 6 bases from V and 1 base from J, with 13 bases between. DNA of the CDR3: TGCAGCGTCTTTGGTAGCGATTCTGGAAACACCATATATTTT. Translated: CSVFGSDSGNTIYF.

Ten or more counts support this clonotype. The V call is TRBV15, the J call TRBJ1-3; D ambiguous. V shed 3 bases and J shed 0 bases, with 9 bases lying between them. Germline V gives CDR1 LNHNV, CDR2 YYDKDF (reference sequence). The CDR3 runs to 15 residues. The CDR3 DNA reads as TGTGCCACCAGCAGTGCGGGGAGCTCTGGAAACACCATATATTTT. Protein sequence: CATSSAGSSGNTIYF.

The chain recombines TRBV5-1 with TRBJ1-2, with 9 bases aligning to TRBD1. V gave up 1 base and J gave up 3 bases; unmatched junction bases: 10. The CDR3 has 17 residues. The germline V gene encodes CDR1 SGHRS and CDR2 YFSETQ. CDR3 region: CASSLTLGQGPHYGYTF. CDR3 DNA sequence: TGCGCCAGCAGCTTGACCCTTGGACAGGGGCCGCACTATGGCTACACCTTC.

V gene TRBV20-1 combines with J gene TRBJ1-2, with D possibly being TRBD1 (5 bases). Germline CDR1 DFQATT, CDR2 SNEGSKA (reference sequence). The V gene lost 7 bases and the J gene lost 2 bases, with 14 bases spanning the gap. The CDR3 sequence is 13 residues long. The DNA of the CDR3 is TGCAGTGGGATTCAGGGCTTCAACTATGGCTACACCTTC. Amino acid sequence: CSGIQGFNYGYTF.

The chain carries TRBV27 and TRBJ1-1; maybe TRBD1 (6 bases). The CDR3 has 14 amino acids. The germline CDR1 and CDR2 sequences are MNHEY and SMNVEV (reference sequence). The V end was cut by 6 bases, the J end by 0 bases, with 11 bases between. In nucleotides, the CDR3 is TGTGCCAGCAGCGTACAGGGAATGAACACTGAAGCTTTCTTT. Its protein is CASSVQGMNTEAFF.

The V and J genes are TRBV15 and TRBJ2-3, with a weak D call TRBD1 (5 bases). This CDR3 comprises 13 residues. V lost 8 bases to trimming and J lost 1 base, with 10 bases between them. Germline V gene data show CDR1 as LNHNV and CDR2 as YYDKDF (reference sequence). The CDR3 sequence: CATLIRGTDTQYF. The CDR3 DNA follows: TGTGCCACCCTAATCAGGGGCACAGATACGCAGTATTTT. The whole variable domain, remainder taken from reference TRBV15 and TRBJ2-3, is DAMVIQNPRYQVTQFGKPVTLSCSQTLNHNVMYWYQQKSSQAPKLLFHYYDKDFNNEADTPDNFQSRRPNTSFCFLDIRSPGLGDTAMYLCATLIRGTDTQYFGPGTRLTVL.

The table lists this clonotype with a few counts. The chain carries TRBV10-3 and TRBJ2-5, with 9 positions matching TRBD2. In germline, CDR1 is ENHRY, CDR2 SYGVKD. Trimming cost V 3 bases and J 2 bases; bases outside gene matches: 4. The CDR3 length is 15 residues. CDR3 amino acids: CAISDTSGPQETQYF. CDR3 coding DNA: TGTGCCATCAGTGATACTAGCGGGCCGCAAGAGACCCAGTACTTC.

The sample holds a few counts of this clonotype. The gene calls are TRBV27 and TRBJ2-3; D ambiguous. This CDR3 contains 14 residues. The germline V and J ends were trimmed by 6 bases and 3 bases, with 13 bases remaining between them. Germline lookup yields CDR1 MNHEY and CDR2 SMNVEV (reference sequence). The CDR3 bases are TGTGCCAGCAGCCATTCTTCGAGGACAGATACGCAGTATTTT. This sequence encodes CASSHSSRTDTQYF.

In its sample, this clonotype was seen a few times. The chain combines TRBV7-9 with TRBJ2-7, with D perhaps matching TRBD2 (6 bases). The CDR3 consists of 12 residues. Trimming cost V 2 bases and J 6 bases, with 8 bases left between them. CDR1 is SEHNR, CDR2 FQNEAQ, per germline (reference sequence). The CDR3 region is CASSLWEAEQYF. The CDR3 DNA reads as TGTGCCAGCAGCTTATGGGAGGCCGAGCAGTACTTC.